One and the same sample provided the 25 T cell receptor beta chains below, sequenced in a study of shared clonotypes between healthy human individuals (dated by TCRdb to between 2020 and 2021). Receptor libraries were prepared by the immunoSEQ multiplex PCR assay. TCRdb holds this immuneACCESS table with in-frame rearrangements only. Some clones are missing; in checked studies, unresolved V genes explain under half, and the rest has no known cause. The sample table records a few million clones; approximately 92% of these occur just once. The ten top clones hold over 0.12% of the sample. Sequenced sample: naive CD4+ T cells sorted from blood. The sample's cell subset or site, from its label and the paper: CD45RA+ positively selected. Source of these receptors: a man aged 18 to 35 in good health.

The J gene is TRBJ2-7, the V gene TRBV19; 14 positions match TRBD2. Germline-derived CDR1 and CDR2 are LNHDA and SQIVND (reference sequence). CDR3 length equals 15 residues. V shed 4 bases and J 6 bases; nucleotides not matched to a gene: 5. The CDR3 sequence: CASSTGTSGGSEQYF. The CDR3 DNA reads as TGTGCCAGTAGTACGGGGACTAGCGGGGGCTCCGAGCAGTACTTC.

This chain links TRBV5-4 with TRBJ2-5; perhaps TRBD1 as D (6 bases). Germline loops: CDR1 SGHNT, CDR2 YYREEE (reference sequence). Trimming pared 1 base from V and 3 bases from J, leaving 10 bases between. This CDR3 is 14 amino acids long. The CDR3 coding sequence is TGTGCCAGCAGCTTGCAGGGGCCCAAAGAGACCCAGTACTTC. Translation: CASSLQGPKETQYF.

This chain uses TRBV5-1 with TRBJ2-1, with D hard to call. V lost 2 bases to trimming and J lost 15 bases, with 18 bases between them. The CDR3 has 13 amino acids. Germline-derived CDR1 and CDR2 are SGHRS and YFSETQ. The CDR3 loop is CASSFDTPYSTFF. In DNA form, the CDR3 reads TGCGCCAGCAGCTTTGATACACCCTACAGCACGTTCTTC.

This sequence joins TRBV10-3 and TRBJ1-1; D unclear. This CDR3 spans 14 amino acids. CDR1 and CDR2 from the germline V gene are ENHRY and SYGVKD. V shed 2 bases and J shed 2 bases, with 9 bases lying between them. The CDR3 DNA is TGTGCCATCAGTGAGGGACCACCTAACACTGAAGCTTTCTTT. Its protein product is CAISEGPPNTEAFF.

V gene TRBV18 combines with J gene TRBJ2-7; 9 bases fit TRBD1. CDR1 is KGHSH and CDR2 is LQKENI in the germline V gene. CDR3 length: 14 amino acids. V dropped 5 bases and J dropped 3; count of bases not matched to a gene: 5. CDR3 DNA: TGTGCCAGCTCAGTGGGACAGGGTAACTACGAGCAGTACTTC. Amino acid sequence: CASSVGQGNYEQYF.

The rearrangement uses TRBV7-9 and TRBJ2-1, with D unresolved. V lost 2 bases, J lost 0 bases, and 5 bases lay in between. The length of the CDR3 is 14 residues. The V gene's germline CDR1 is SEHNR and CDR2 FQNEAQ (reference sequence). The CDR3 loop is CASSLTASYNEQFF. In DNA, the CDR3 is TGTGCCAGCAGCTTAACGGCCTCCTACAATGAGCAGTTCTTC.

V usage is TRBV2 and J usage is TRBJ1-5; D is unclear. Germline values: CDR1 SNHLY, CDR2 FYNNEI. CDR3 length: 14 amino acids. The V and J ends lost 3 bases and 6 bases respectively, with 12 bases between them. In nucleotides, the CDR3 is TGTGCCAGCAGTGAGATTGGAGGGATTCAGCCCCAGCATTTT. Translation: CASSEIGGIQPQHF.

The genes are TRBV9 and TRBJ2-1; 11 bases fit TRBD2. This CDR3 is built from 15 residues. CDR1 is SGDLS and CDR2 is YYNGEE in the germline V gene. The junction had 8 bases not matched to a gene; V was cut back by 3 bases and J by 9 bases. Written as DNA, the CDR3 is TGTGCCAGCAGCGCCTTAGCGGGAGGGCCTGTTGAGCAGTTCTTC. Its translation: CASSALAGGPVEQFF.

The chain recombines TRBV2 with TRBJ1-6; perhaps TRBD1 as D (5 bases). Trimming took 1 base from V and 14 from J, leaving 15 bases between them. Per germline, CDR1 SNHLY and CDR2 FYNNEI. CDR3 length: 14 amino acids. The CDR3 bases are TGTGCCAGCAGTGAAGGCCGGACCAGGGTGACCCTCCACTTT. Translating it yields CASSEGRTRVTLHF.

A single count supports this clone. This chain uses TRBV7-9 with TRBJ2-5; TRBD1 is a possible D gene (6 bases). This CDR3 spans 15 amino acids. The V end lost 2 bases, the J end lost 2 bases, and 12 bases lay between the germline ends. CDR1 and CDR2 from the germline V gene are SEHNR and FQNEAQ (reference sequence). The CDR3 loop reads CASSLMGAGQETQYF. The CDR3 DNA follows: TGTGCCAGCAGCTTAATGGGGGCAGGGCAAGAGACCCAGTACTTC.

The chain joins TRBV6-5 to TRBJ2-1; 7 bases map to TRBD2. The CDR3 runs to 12 residues. V trimming: 6 bases; J trimming: 6 bases; junction bases outside the gene matches: 2. The germline V gene encodes CDR1 MNHEY and CDR2 SVGAGI. The CDR3 here is CASRRGSNEQFF. The CDR3 nucleotides are TGTGCCAGCAGGCGGGGGTCCAATGAGCAGTTCTTC.

This rearrangement joins TRBV15 to TRBJ1-6; no definite D call. Germline V gives CDR1 LNHNV, CDR2 YYDKDF (reference sequence). The CDR3 loop spans 14 amino acids. Trimming left V 0 bases short and J 9 bases short, with 9 bases between. CDR3 loop: CATSRDIEVSPLHF. The CDR3 DNA reads TGTGCCACCAGCAGAGATATAGAGGTTTCACCCCTCCACTTT.

This rearrangement joins TRBV7-8 to TRBJ1-4; 10 bases are a match to TRBD1. V shed 4 bases and J 8 bases; nucleotides not matched to a gene: 10. Germline assignment: CDR1 SGHVS and CDR2 FQNEAQ. The CDR3 is 16 amino acids. This CDR3 reads CASSSRGGTGAEKLFF. In nucleotides, the CDR3 is TGTGCCAGCAGCTCCCGGGGGGGGACAGGGGCCGAAAAACTGTTTTTT.

This rearrangement joins TRBV15 to TRBJ2-7, with D possibly being TRBD2 (6 bases). CDR3 length: 13 amino acids. With 6 bases removed from V and 0 bases from J, the gap between germline ends came to 9 bases. The germline V gene encodes CDR1 LNHNV and CDR2 YYDKDF (reference sequence). The CDR3, as DNA: TGTGCCACCAGTACGGGACTCTCCTACGAGCAGTACTTC. This translates into CATSTGLSYEQYF.

The V and J genes are TRBV5-8 and TRBJ2-5; TRBD2 matches at 10 bases. Per the germline V gene, CDR1 is SGHTS and CDR2 is YDEGEE. V lost 6 bases and J lost 0; bases outside the gene matches: 5. The CDR3 length is 15 residues. CDR3 bases: TGTGCCAGCATCCTTAGCGGGAGGTACCAAGAGACCCAGTACTTC. It encodes CASILSGRYQETQYF.

The chain is built from TRBV28 and TRBJ2-5; the D is unclear. The germline V and J ends were trimmed by 2 bases and 1 base, with 11 bases remaining between them. Germline V gene sequence: CDR1 MDHEN, CDR2 SYDVKM. The CDR3 is 15 residues long. Written as DNA, the CDR3 is TGTGCCAGCAGTTTACAGGTGGGATTCCAAGAGACCCAGTACTTC. Protein: CASSLQVGFQETQYF.

This clone has only a few counts. V is TRBV9 and J is TRBJ1-6; 8 nucleotides match TRBD1. The V gene end was trimmed by 4 bases and the J gene end by 8 bases; junction bases not matched to a gene: 5. This CDR3 has 14 residues. Germline-derived CDR1 and CDR2 are SGDLS and YYNGEE. The CDR3: CASSSGQGYSPLHF. In nucleotides, the CDR3 is TGTGCCAGCAGCTCCGGACAGGGTTATTCACCCCTCCACTTT.

This chain joins TRBV5-5 and TRBJ1-4; D is possibly TRBD1 (6 bases). CDR1 and CDR2 from the germline V gene are SGHKS and YYEKEE (reference sequence). V was clipped by 0 bases and J by 7 bases, with 13 bases between them. The CDR3 loop spans 15 amino acids. The CDR3 sequence is CASSLETGRFEKLFF. CDR3 nucleotides: TGTGCCAGCAGCTTGGAGACAGGACGTTTTGAAAAACTGTTTTTT.

The J gene is TRBJ2-1, the V gene TRBV10-3, with D tentatively TRBD2 (6 bases). Trimming took 2 bases from V and 5 from J, leaving 10 bases between them. The CDR3 has 14 residues. CDR1 and CDR2 (germline): ENHRY, SYGVKD. CDR3 loop: CAISEGGPNNEQFF. DNA of the CDR3: TGTGCCATCAGTGAGGGAGGGCCAAACAATGAGCAGTTCTTC.

Notes on this clone: Additional DNA sequences in this sample encode the identical CDR3. This sequence joins TRBV5-1 and TRBJ2-7; 7 bases match TRBD2. V lost 3 bases, J lost 3 bases, and 0 bases stayed unmatched. This CDR3 spans 12 amino acids. The germline CDR1 and CDR2 sequences are SGHRS and YFSETQ. This chain's CDR3 is CASSSGGYEQYF. CDR3 in DNA: TGCGCCAGCAGCTCGGGGGGCTACGAGCAGTACTTC.

The rearrangement joins TRBV18 to TRBJ1-6; no clear D gene. Germline-derived CDR1 and CDR2 are KGHSH and LQKENI. The CDR3 covers 19 residues. V was cut by 3 bases and J by 0 bases, with 18 bases left in between. The CDR3 reads CASSPRENLGSSYNSPLHF. Written as DNA, the CDR3 is TGTGCCAGCTCACCGAGAGAAAACCTTGGAAGCTCCTATAATTCACCCCTCCACTTT. Looking up the rest from reference TRBV18 and TRBJ1-6 gives the full variable domain: NAGVMQNPRHLVRRRGQEARLRCSPMKGHSHVYWYRQLPEEGLKFMVYLQKENIIDESGMPKERFSAEFPKEGPSILRIQQVVRGDSAAYFCASSPRENLGSSYNSPLHFGNGTRLTVT.

The chain uses TRBV28 and TRBJ1-1, with a possible D match to TRBD1 (5 bases). This CDR3 spans 14 amino acids. V gave up 8 bases and J gave up 4 bases, with 17 bases separating them. Germline V gene sequence: CDR1 MDHEN, CDR2 SYDVKM. CDR3 coding DNA: TGTGCCAGCTATCCCGGGGGATTGGGCACTGAAGCTTTCTTT. It encodes CASYPGGLGTEAFF.

The CDR3 region has the DNA TGTGCCAGCACCTCGAGAACTGTTAATTCACCCCTCCACTTT. Protein product: CASTSRTVNSPLHF. The chain combines TRBV11-2 with TRBJ1-6; unclear D gene. Germline V gene data show CDR1 as SGHAT and CDR2 as FQNNGV. This CDR3 comprises 14 residues. Trimming cost V 7 bases and J 6 bases, with 13 bases left between them. The variable domain in full, with the rest retrieved from reference TRBV11-2 and TRBJ1-6, is EAGVAQSPRYKIIEKRQSVAFWCNPISGHATLYWYQQILGQGPKLLIQFQNNGVVDDSQLPKDRFSAERLKGVDSTLKIQPAKLEDSAVYLCASTSRTVNSPLHFGNGTRLTVT.

The genes are TRBV2 and TRBJ2-1; 8 nucleotides match TRBD1. CDR3 length equals 15 residues. Unmatched junction bases numbered 10, after V lost 4 bases and J lost 8 bases. Looked up from germline, CDR1 is SNHLY and CDR2 is FYNNEI. CDR3 sequence: CASSARQGMVDEQFF. The CDR3 DNA reads TGTGCCAGCAGTGCCCGACAGGGGATGGTGGATGAGCAGTTCTTC.

The chain joins TRBV27 to TRBJ1-6; TRBD1 agrees at 7 bases. Looked up from germline, CDR1 is MNHEY and CDR2 is SMNVEV (reference sequence). This CDR3 region has 14 residues. J lost 2 bases, V lost 5 bases, and 0 bases had no gene match. The CDR3 bases are TGTGCCAGCAGTGGGACAGCCTATAATTCACCCCTCCACTTT. Translation gives CASSGTAYNSPLHF.